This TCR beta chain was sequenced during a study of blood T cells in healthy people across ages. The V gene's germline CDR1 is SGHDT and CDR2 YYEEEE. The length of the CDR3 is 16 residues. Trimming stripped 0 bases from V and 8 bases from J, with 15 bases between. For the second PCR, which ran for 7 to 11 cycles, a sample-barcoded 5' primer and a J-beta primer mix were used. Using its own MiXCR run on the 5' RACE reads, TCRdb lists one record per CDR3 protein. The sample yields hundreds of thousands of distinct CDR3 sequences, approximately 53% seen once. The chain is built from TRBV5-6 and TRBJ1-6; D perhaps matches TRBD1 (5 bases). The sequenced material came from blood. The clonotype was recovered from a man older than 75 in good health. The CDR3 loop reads CASSLAWQGGDSPLHF. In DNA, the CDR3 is TGTGCCAGCAGCTTGGCCTGGCAGGGAGGAGATTCACCCCTCCACTTT.